Detailed here is one T cell receptor (beta chain). Its target is unknown. Primed by a sample-barcoded 5' primer and a J-beta primer mix, a second PCR proceeded for roughly 6 to 12 cycles. Each of the samples gave a minimum of 2.5 million paired-end reads that contained CDR3. TCRdb called the 5' RACE reads again in MiXCR, with one record for every CDR3 protein. The table has around 2 million distinct CDR3 sequences, 35% to 50% seen once. Germline V lookup: CDR1 LGHDT, CDR2 YNNKEL (reference sequence). The CDR3 is 14 residues long. This entry comes from a study of blood T cells in healthy people across ages. Overall study findings and caveats: With age, beta diversity per million T cells declined roughly linearly, significantly by approximately 40.

Sequencing was performed on blood. The V gene is TRBV3-1, the J gene TRBJ2-1; D remains unclear. The J call may be faulty, since TRBJ2-7 better matches the DNA end. This receptor was taken from a human donor in good health. This CDR3 reads CASSQASSYNEQYF. The CDR3 nucleotides are TGTGCCAGCAGCCAGGCCAGCTCCTACAATGAGCAGTACTTC.